Listed here are 25 T cell receptor beta chains from one sample, sequenced in a study of response to subunit inactivated influenza vaccine. Using its own MiXCR run on the RT-PCR reads, TCRdb lists one record per CDR3 protein. The sample shows around 480,000 distinct CDR3 sequences, roughly 11% of them seen only once. This specimen consisted of PBMCs from blood, obtained around seven weeks after vaccination. The receptors originated from a man between 45 and 60 years old who received an inactivated influenza vaccine.

This clonotype was counted a few times. The chain links TRBV4-1 to TRBJ2-5; the match to TRBD1 covers 8 bases. V was clipped by 3 bases and J by 3 bases; unmatched bases: 12. The CDR3 runs 17 residues. The germline V gene has CDR1 MGHRA and CDR2 YSYEKL. CDR3 coding DNA: TGCGCCAGCAGCCAGGATAGGACAGGGATTATCGAAGAGACCCAGTACTTC. Protein: CASSQDRTGIIEETQYF.

This clonotype was counted once. The chain combines TRBV7-3 with TRBJ2-1, with TRBD2 matching 14 bases. Germline-derived CDR1 and CDR2 are SGHTA and FQGTGA. The CDR3 extends over 19 amino acids. With V trimmed by 2 bases and J by 1 base, 7 bases remained unmatched. CDR3 DNA sequence: TGTGCCAGCAGCTTAGAGGGACTAGCGGGAGACTTATCCTACAATGAGCAGTTCTTC. It yields the protein CASSLEGLAGDLSYNEQFF.

In its sample, this clonotype was seen many times. The chain links TRBV12-3 or TRBV12-4 to TRBJ2-7; maybe TRBD2 (5 bases). This CDR3 has 12 amino acids. Deletions cut 2 bases from V and 5 bases from J, with 7 bases between. CDR3 nucleotide sequence: TGTGCCAGCAGTTTAACGCGGGACGAGCAGTACTTC. Encoded protein: CASSLTRDEQYF.

This clonotype was observed a handful of times. The chain links TRBV3-1 to TRBJ2-5; no clear D. Germline CDR1 and CDR2: LGHDT and YNNKEL (reference sequence). This CDR3 has 12 amino acids. Trimming removed 3 bases from V and 4 bases from J, with 6 bases in between. CDR3 region: CASSHLRETQYF. The CDR3 nucleotides are TGTGCCAGCAGCCACCTACGAGAGACCCAGTACTTC.

There are many counts of this clonotype. The chain joins TRBV5-1 to TRBJ2-1; D perhaps matches TRBD2 (5 bases). V lost 4 bases to trimming and J lost 0 bases, with 11 bases between them. CDR3 size: 15 residues. Germline CDR1 SGHRS, CDR2 YFSETQ. DNA for the CDR3: TGCGCCAGCAGCCCCGGACGGGACTCCTACAATGAGCAGTTCTTC. Translation: CASSPGRDSYNEQFF.

This clonotype has a count of ten or more. The V and J genes are TRBV12-3 or TRBV12-4 and TRBJ2-1; 7 positions agree with TRBD2. The CDR3 is 14 amino acids. V gave up 5 bases and J gave up 6 bases; unmatched junction bases: 7. The CDR3 spells CASSPGTTLNEQFF. In DNA form, the CDR3 reads TGTGCCAGCAGTCCGGGGACTACCCTCAATGAGCAGTTCTTC.

This clonotype has a count of ten or more. This chain joins TRBV5-5 and TRBJ1-1; TRBD1 might be the D (6 bases). This CDR3 region has 13 residues. Trimming stripped 0 bases from V and 5 bases from J, with 8 bases between. Germline V gene sequence: CDR1 SGHKS, CDR2 YYEKEE (reference sequence). CDR3 residues: CASSLDRVTEAFF. The CDR3, as DNA: TGTGCCAGCAGCTTGGACAGGGTTACTGAAGCTTTCTTT.

This clonotype was counted many times. The genes are TRBV20-1 and TRBJ2-7; TRBD2 might be the D (6 bases). Between the trimmed V and J ends, which lost 4 bases and 2 bases, there was a span of 9 bases. This CDR3 is 12 amino acids long. The germline V gene encodes CDR1 DFQATT and CDR2 SNEGSKA (reference sequence). CDR3 protein: CSAIGGTYEQYF. The CDR3 DNA sequence: TGCAGTGCTATTGGGGGGACCTACGAGCAGTACTTC.

V usage is TRBV20-1 and J usage is TRBJ2-5, with D tentatively TRBD1 (6 bases). Germline lookup yields CDR1 DFQATT and CDR2 SNEGSKA (reference sequence). The CDR3 is 11 residues long. Trimming took 5 bases from V and 14 from J, leaving 18 bases between them. CDR3 residues: CSAGTTRTDYF. The CDR3 nucleotides read TGCAGTGCTGGGACCACGAGGACAGATTACTTC.

This clonotype has at least ten counts. The chain carries TRBV4-2 and TRBJ2-5; D perhaps matches TRBD1 (5 bases). CDR1 LGHNA and CDR2 YNFKEQ come from the germline V gene. V lost 1 base and J lost 5, with 17 bases in between. The CDR3 runs to 16 residues. CDR3 sequence (DNA): TGTGCCAGCAGCCAAGCCTCAACCTGGGGCCAGGAGACCCAGTACTTC. Amino acids: CASSQASTWGQETQYF.

This clonotype was observed a single time. V is TRBV11-3 and J is TRBJ2-7, with a possible D match to TRBD1 (5 bases). Germline values: CDR1 SGHNT, CDR2 YENEEA. CDR3 size: 14 residues. Trimming cost V 2 bases and J 1 base, with 9 bases left between them. In DNA form, the CDR3 reads TGTGCCAGCAGCTTAACCGACAGATCCTACGAGCAGTACTTC. It specifies CASSLTDRSYEQYF.

This chain connects TRBV20-1 to TRBJ2-1, with D unresolved. Germline lookup yields CDR1 DFQATT and CDR2 SNEGSKA (reference sequence). The CDR3 spans 12 residues. V shed 6 bases and J shed 4 bases, with 10 bases lying between them. CDR3 in DNA: TGCAGTGCCCCCGACTGGTACAATGAGCAGTTCTTC. As protein: CSAPDWYNEQFF.

Details on this clonotype: This may be a read error: a much more frequent sequence differs by one nucleotide. CDR3 in DNA: TGTGCCAGCAGCTTCATCGCTAGCGGGAGCAGAGAGACCCAGTACTTC. It yields the protein CASSFIASGSRETQYF. The rearrangement joins TRBV7-2 to TRBJ2-5, with 10 positions matching TRBD2. This CDR3 comprises 16 residues. V lost 3 bases, J lost 4 bases, and 8 bases stayed unmatched. The germline CDR1 and CDR2 sequences are SGHTA and FQGNSA. Full variable domain (outside the CDR3, taken from reference TRBV7-2 and TRBJ2-5): GAGVSQSPSNKVTEKGKDVELRCDPISGHTALYWYRQSLGQGLEFLIYFQGNSAPDKSGLPSDRFSAERTGGSVSTLTIQRTQQEDSAVYLCASSFIASGSRETQYFGPGTRLLVL.

Only a few counts were recorded for this clonotype. This chain uses TRBV9 with TRBJ2-7, with TRBD2 identical over 10 bases. The CDR3 has 14 amino acids. CDR1 is SGDLS, CDR2 YYNGEE, per germline. The junction had 3 bases not matched to a gene; V was cut back by 2 bases and J by 4 bases. The CDR3: CASSVGLAPYEQYF. The CDR3 DNA follows: TGTGCCAGCAGCGTGGGACTAGCGCCGTACGAGCAGTACTTC.

V and J are TRBV5-6 and TRBJ2-4, with a tentative D call TRBD2 (6 bases). The germline gives CDR1 SGHDT, CDR2 YYEEEE. Deletions cut 4 bases from V and 7 bases from J, with 12 bases between. There are 13 residues in the CDR3. DNA of the CDR3: TGTGCCAGCAGCCCGGTGGGGGGTAACATTCAGTACTTC. Translated: CASSPVGGNIQYF.

There are a few counts of this clonotype. The chain carries TRBV12-3 or TRBV12-4 and TRBJ2-5, with 10 bases identical to TRBD1. This CDR3 has 13 residues. V lost 6 bases to trimming and J lost 4 bases; unmatched junction nucleotides: 2. The CDR3 protein is CASRRTGGETQYF. CDR3 nucleotide sequence: TGTGCCAGCAGAAGGACAGGGGGAGAGACCCAGTACTTC.

The chain recombines TRBV28 with TRBJ1-6; tentatively, D is TRBD1 (6 bases). The germline V gene encodes CDR1 MDHEN and CDR2 SYDVKM. There are 16 residues in the CDR3. Trimming cost V 3 bases and J 3 bases, with 12 bases left between them. The CDR3 DNA follows: TGTGCCAGCAGTTTGGGGACACGGATCTATAATTCACCCCTCCACTTT. Translating gives CASSLGTRIYNSPLHF.

This clonotype was counted a few times. The V and J genes are TRBV7-8 and TRBJ2-7; D is tentatively TRBD1 or TRBD2 (5 bases each). The CDR3 extends over 14 amino acids. The germline CDR1 and CDR2 sequences are SGHVS and FQNEAQ. Trimming left V 3 bases short and J 3 bases short, with 12 bases between. The CDR3 protein is CASSFRDGFYEQYF. The CDR3 DNA follows: TGTGCCAGCAGCTTTCGGGACGGATTCTACGAGCAGTACTTC.

This clonotype was seen many times. The gene calls are TRBV6-5 and TRBJ2-5, with 12 bases fitting TRBD2. The germline CDR1 and CDR2 sequences are MNHEY and SVGAGI. CDR3 length equals 15 residues. The V and J ends lost 4 bases and 1 base, in that order; junction bases with no gene match: 1. CDR3 sequence: CASSWTSGIQETQYF. Written as DNA, the CDR3 is TGTGCCAGCAGTTGGACTAGCGGGATCCAAGAGACCCAGTACTTC.

The chain couples TRBV20-1 to TRBJ2-3, with 9 bases aligning to TRBD1. Germline CDR1 and CDR2: DFQATT and SNEGSKA (reference sequence). The trim removed 5 bases at V and 8 bases at J, leaving 14 bases unmatched. This CDR3 has 15 amino acids. DNA for the CDR3: TGCAGTGCTGTAAGCCCCGACAGGGGGGTAGGTACGCAGTATTTT. As protein: CSAVSPDRGVGTQYF.

This clonotype was seen a few times. The chain is built from TRBV7-9 and TRBJ1-1; tentative D call: TRBD1 (6 bases). Germline values: CDR1 SEHNR, CDR2 FQNEAQ (reference sequence). CDR3 length equals 16 residues. V was cut by 5 bases and J by 1 base, with 17 bases left in between. Written as DNA, the CDR3 is TGTGCCAGCAGCCGCCCGGCCGGACAGCCGAACACTGAAGCTTTCTTT. Translating it yields CASSRPAGQPNTEAFF.

V usage is TRBV18 and J usage is TRBJ2-1; a possible D gene is TRBD1 (8 bases). The ends were cut back, 6 bases at V and 7 bases at J, with 19 bases in the middle. CDR1 and CDR2 (germline): KGHSH, LQKENI. The CDR3 contains 15 residues. CDR3 sequence (DNA): TGTGCCAGCTCCCTAGGACAGGGAGGGGGTAATGAGCAGTTCTTC. Translation: CASSLGQGGGNEQFF.

At least ten counts were recorded for this clonotype. The CDR3 coding sequence is TGCAGCGTTGAATCAGGGACCAATGAGCAGTTCTTC. Translating it yields CSVESGTNEQFF. The chain recombines TRBV29-1 with TRBJ2-1, with D perhaps matching TRBD1 or TRBD2 (5 bases each). There are 12 residues in the CDR3. V was pared by 2 bases and J by 6 bases, with 8 bases between. CDR1 and CDR2 (germline): SQVTM, ANQGSEA.

This clonotype was found a few times. CDR3 sequence reads: CASRLLAGVQETQYF. The CDR3 nucleotides are TGTGCCAGCAGGCTCCTAGCGGGGGTCCAAGAGACCCAGTACTTC. J is TRBJ2-5 and V is TRBV27; 10 bases line up with TRBD2. The germline V gene has CDR1 MNHEY and CDR2 SMNVEV (reference sequence). Losses at the gene ends were 6 bases for V and 1 base for J; bases not matched to a gene: 5. The CDR3 has 15 amino acids.

A single count supports this clonotype. A read error is possible here, since a much larger clone lies one base away. The chain joins TRBV29-1 to TRBJ1-1; D gene unclear. The CDR3 runs to 13 residues. Germline V gives CDR1 SQVTM, CDR2 ANQGSEA. The ends were cut back, 6 bases at V and 1 base at J, with 12 bases in the middle. CDR3 amino acids: CSVQAHENTEAFF. CDR3 coding DNA: TGCAGCGTGCAAGCGCACGAGAACACTGAAGCTTTCTTT.